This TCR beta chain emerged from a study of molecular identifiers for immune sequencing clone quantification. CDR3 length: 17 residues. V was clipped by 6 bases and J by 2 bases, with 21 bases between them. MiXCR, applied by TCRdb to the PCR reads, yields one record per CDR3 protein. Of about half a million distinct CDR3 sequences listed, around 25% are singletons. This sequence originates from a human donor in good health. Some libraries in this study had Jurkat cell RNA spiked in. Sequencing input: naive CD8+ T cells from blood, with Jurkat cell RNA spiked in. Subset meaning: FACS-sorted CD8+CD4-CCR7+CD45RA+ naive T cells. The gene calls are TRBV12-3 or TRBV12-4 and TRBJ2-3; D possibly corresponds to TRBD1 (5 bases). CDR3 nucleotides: TGTGCCAGCAGCCCCCCGTCCGTGAAGGGGTACACAGATACGCAGTATTTT. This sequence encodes CASSPPSVKGYTDTQYF.